Below, one TCR beta chain is given with its context. The data originate from a study of blood T cell repertoires in COVID-19. About the research overall: Donors in the United States, Italy and Spain gave samples during acute or convalescent COVID-19.

The protocol was immunoSEQ multiplex PCR, while the TCRdb copy is restricted to in-frame clones and leaves out a portion. The sample yields around 260,000 clones, approximately 86% seen once. This CDR3 spans 16 amino acids. V was pared by 0 bases and J by 6 bases, with 19 bases between. Germline CDR1 SGDLS, CDR2 YYNGEE. This receptor was identified in a human donor in a cohort sampled during active COVID-19. Input material: peripheral blood. The chain recombines TRBV9 with TRBJ2-7; possible D gene TRBD1, 6 bases. The CDR3 here is CASSVGSGQGSGEQYF. The CDR3, as DNA: TGTGCCAGCAGCGTAGGTTCGGGACAAGGGTCAGGCGAGCAGTACTTC.